The rows below give T cell receptor beta chains drawn from one sample of a study of cytomegalovirus exposure and HLA in healthy donors. Data came from immunoSEQ multiplex PCR; TCRdb stores just in-frame clones and leaves some out. The repertoire shows around 100,000 clones; the top ten hold about 3%. Input material: PBMCs. Receptors were obtained from a man aged 40-49 years in good health and CMV-seronegative. The CDR3 runs from the conserved cysteine through the conserved F or W. A D gene is named only where the DNA matches it firmly.

J gene | V gene | D gene | CDR3 protein | CDR3 DNA
TRBJ2-3 | TRBV19 | - | CASSLGLPTDTQYF | TGTGCCAGTAGCCTGGGACTTCCCACAGATACGCAGTATTTT
TRBJ2-3 | TRBV4-2 | TRBD2 | CASSSISSGGAPDTQYF | TGTGCCAGCAGCTCTATCAGTAGCGGGGGGGCACCAGATACGCAGTATTTT
TRBJ1-2 | TRBV5-1 | - | CASSLGTANYGYTF | TGCGCCAGCAGCTTGGGAACAGCTAACTATGGCTACACCTTC
TRBJ2-1 | TRBV19 | TRBD2 | CASSGTSGRRGYNEQFF | TGTGCCAGTAGTGGGACTAGCGGGAGGCGGGGATACAATGAGCAGTTCTTC
TRBJ2-4 | TRBV10-3 | TRBD1 | CAISGDRGEAKNIQYF | TGTGCCATCAGTGGGGACAGGGGGGAAGCCAAAAACATTCAGTACTTC
TRBJ2-7 | TRBV7-2 | - | CASSLKESYEQYF | TGTGCCAGCAGCTTAAAGGAGTCCTACGAGCAGTACTTC
TRBJ2-5 | TRBV5-1 | TRBD2 | CASSQAGAGETQYF | TGCGCCAGCAGCCAAGCGGGGGCTGGGGAGACCCAGTACTTC
TRBJ1-6 | TRBV7-2 | TRBD1 | CASSFRDRGGSPLHF | TGTGCCAGCAGCTTCCGGGACAGGGGTGGTTCACCCCTCCACTTT
TRBJ1-1 | TRBV5-1 | TRBD1 | CASSLTYRGSNTEAFF | TGCGCCAGCAGCTTGACCTACAGGGGCTCGAACACTGAAGCTTTCTTT
TRBJ2-7 | TRBV19 | - | CASSRAGGAAYEQYF | TGTGCCAGTAGTAGGGCCGGAGGGGCCGCCTACGAGCAGTACTTC
TRBJ2-3 | TRBV28 | - | CASSPQSEDTQYF | TGTGCCAGCAGCCCACAGTCAGAAGATACGCAGTATTTT
TRBJ2-7 | TRBV27 | - | CASREGSAYEQYF | TGTGCCAGCAGGGAGGGCAGTGCCTACGAGCAGTACTTC
TRBJ1-1 | TRBV5-1 | TRBD1 | CASSRTGGAAEAFF | TGCGCCAGCAGTCGGACAGGGGGCGCCGCTGAAGCTTTCTTT